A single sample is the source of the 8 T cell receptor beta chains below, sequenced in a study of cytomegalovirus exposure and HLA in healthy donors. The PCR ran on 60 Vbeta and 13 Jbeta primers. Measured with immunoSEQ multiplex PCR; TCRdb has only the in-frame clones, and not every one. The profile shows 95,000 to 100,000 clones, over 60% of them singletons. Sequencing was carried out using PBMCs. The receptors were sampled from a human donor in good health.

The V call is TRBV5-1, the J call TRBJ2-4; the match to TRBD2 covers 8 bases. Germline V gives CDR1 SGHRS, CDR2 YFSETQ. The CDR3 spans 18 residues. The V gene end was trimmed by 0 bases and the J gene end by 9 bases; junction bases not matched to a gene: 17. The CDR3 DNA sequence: TGCGCCAGCAGCTTGGGGGGTGGTAGCGGGAACCCCGGAGGCATTCAGTACTTC. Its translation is CASSLGGGSGNPGGIQYF.

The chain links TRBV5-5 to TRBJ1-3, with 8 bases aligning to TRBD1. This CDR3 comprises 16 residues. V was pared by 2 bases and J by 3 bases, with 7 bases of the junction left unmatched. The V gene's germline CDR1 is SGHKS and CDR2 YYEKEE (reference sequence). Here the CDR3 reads CASSFTGQGNGNTIYF. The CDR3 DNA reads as TGTGCCAGCAGCTTTACCGGACAGGGTAATGGAAACACCATATATTTT.

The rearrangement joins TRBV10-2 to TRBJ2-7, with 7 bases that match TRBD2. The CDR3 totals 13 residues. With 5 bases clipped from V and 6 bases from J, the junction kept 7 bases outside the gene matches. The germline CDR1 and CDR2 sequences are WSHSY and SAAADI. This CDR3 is CASSTAGTTEQYF. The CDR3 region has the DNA TGCGCCAGCAGTACAGCCGGGACTACCGAGCAGTACTTC.

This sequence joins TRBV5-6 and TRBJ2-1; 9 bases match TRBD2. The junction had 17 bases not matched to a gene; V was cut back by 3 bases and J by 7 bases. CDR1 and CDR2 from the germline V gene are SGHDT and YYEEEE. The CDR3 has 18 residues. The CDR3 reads CASSSQSWTSALPNEQFF. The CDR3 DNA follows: TGTGCCAGCAGCTCCCAATCTTGGACTAGCGCCTTACCTAATGAGCAGTTCTTC.

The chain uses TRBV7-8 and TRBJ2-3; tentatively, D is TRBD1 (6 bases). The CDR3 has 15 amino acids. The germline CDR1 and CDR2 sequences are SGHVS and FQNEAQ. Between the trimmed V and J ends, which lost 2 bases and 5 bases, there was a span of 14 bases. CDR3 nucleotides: TGTGCCAGCAGCTTACTCACAGGGACAAGAGATACGCAGTATTTT. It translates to CASSLLTGTRDTQYF.

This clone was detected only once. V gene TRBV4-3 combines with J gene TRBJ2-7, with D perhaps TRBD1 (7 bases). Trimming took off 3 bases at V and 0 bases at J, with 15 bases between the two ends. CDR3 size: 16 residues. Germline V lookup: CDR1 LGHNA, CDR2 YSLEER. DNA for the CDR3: TGCGCCAGCAGCCAGGAGGGACAGCGAGACTCCTACGAGCAGTACTTC. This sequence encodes CASSQEGQRDSYEQYF.

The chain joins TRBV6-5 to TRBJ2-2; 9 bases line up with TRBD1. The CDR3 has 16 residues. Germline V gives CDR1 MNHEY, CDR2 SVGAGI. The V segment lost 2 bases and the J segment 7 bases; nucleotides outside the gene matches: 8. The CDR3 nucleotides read TGTGCCAGCAGTTACCCGGGACAGGGAGAACTCGGGGAGCTGTTTTTT. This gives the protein CASSYPGQGELGELFF.

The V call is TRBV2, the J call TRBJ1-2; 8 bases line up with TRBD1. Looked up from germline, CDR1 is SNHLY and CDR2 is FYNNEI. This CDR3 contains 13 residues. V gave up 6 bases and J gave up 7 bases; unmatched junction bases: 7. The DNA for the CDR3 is TGTGCCAGCAGCTTCGGACAGGGTGCTGGCTACACCTTC. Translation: CASSFGQGAGYTF.